This is a list of T cell receptor beta chains from one sample in a study of blood T cell repertoires in COVID-19. Measured with immunoSEQ multiplex PCR; TCRdb has only the in-frame clones, and not every one. The sample holds 270,000 or so clones; roughly 86% are singletons and the top ten take around 10%. Sequences were obtained from peripheral blood. These receptor sequences come from a woman in her 30s with COVID-19, enrolled during active disease. Both conserved end residues are part of each CDR3. A D gene is named only where the DNA matches it firmly. For some rows the clone size is stated as once, few or many, or as a class when expanded; others skip it.

J gene | V gene | clone size | D gene | CDR3 length | CDR3 DNA | CDR3 protein
TRBJ2-5 | TRBV12-5 | - | TRBD1 | 15 | TGTGCTAGTGGGACAGGGGAGGAGGGCCAAGAGACCCAGTACTTC | CASGTGEEGQETQYF
TRBJ1-5 | TRBV4-1 | - | TRBD1 | 17 | TGCGCCAGCAGCCAAGGCCGGCAGGGGGGAAGGAATCAGCCCCAGCATTTT | CASSQGRQGGRNQPQHF
TRBJ1-2 | TRBV5-1 | - | - | 14 | TGCGCCAGCAGTCTGGGGCCGACAGGCCATGGCTACACCTTC | CASSLGPTGHGYTF
TRBJ1-6 | TRBV6-1 | - | TRBD1 | 17 | TGTGCCAGCAGTGAAAGGACAGGGTGGAGGCTAGGGTCACCCCTCCACTTT | CASSERTGWRLGSPLHF
TRBJ2-3 | TRBV13 | once | - | 13 | TGTGCCAGCAGCTTAGGGGGGCCCGGTACGCAGTATTTT | CASSLGGPGTQYF
TRBJ1-2 | TRBV9 | - | - | 12 | TGTGCCAGCAGTCTGACACTCTATGGCTACACCTTC | CASSLTLYGYTF
TRBJ1-3 | TRBV24-1 | - | - | 15 | TGTGCCACCAGGGGACTGAGGGACTCTGGAAACACCATATATTTT | CATRGLRDSGNTIYF
TRBJ2-7 | TRBV27 | - | TRBD1 | 14 | TGTGCCAGCAGTTTGCGACAGGGGGCCTACGAGCAGTACTTC | CASSLRQGAYEQYF
TRBJ1-2 | TRBV5-1 | - | TRBD1 | 17 | TGCGCCAGCAGACTCCTTGGAGGGGGCGCCCCGGGATATGGCTACACCTTC | CASRLLGGGAPGYGYTF
TRBJ1-1 | TRBV11-2 | - | - | 14 | TGTGCCAGCAGATCTGACCAGGGGAACACTGAAGCTTTCTTT | CASRSDQGNTEAFF
TRBJ1-4 | TRBV13 | once | - | 13 | TGTGCCAGCAGCTTATCCAGGGAGGGAAAACTGTTTTTT | CASSLSREGKLFF
TRBJ2-7 | TRBV4-1 | - | TRBD2 | 13 | TGCGCCAGCAGCTACATTAGCGGGTACGAGCAGTACTTC | CASSYISGYEQYF
TRBJ1-2 | TRBV6-5 | - | - | 14 | TGTGCCAGCAGCCAGTGGGGGCTGGACTATGGCTACACCTTC | CASSQWGLDYGYTF
TRBJ2-1 | TRBV7-8 | - | TRBD2 | 13 | TGTGCCAGCAGCACTCGACTAGCTAGGTTACAGTTCTTC | CASSTRLARLQFF
TRBJ1-2 | TRBV10-1 | - | - | 15 | TGCGCCATACCGGAGACCAGGGGCCTTAACTATGGCTACACCTTC | CAIPETRGLNYGYTF
TRBJ2-1 | TRBV11-2 | - | TRBD2 | 15 | TGTGCCAGCAGCTTAGGGACTAGCGGGGGGAGTGAGCAGTTCTTC | CASSLGTSGGSEQFF
TRBJ1-3 | TRBV7-8 | - | - | 15 | TGTGCCAGCAGCTTAGAGTGGGGCGGTGGAAACACCATATATTTT | CASSLEWGGGNTIYF
TRBJ2-7 | TRBV2 | once | TRBD1 | 12 | TGTGCCACGAAGACAGGGGGGTACGAGCAGTACTTC | CATKTGGYEQYF
TRBJ1-5 | TRBV6-6 | - | TRBD1 | 14 | TGTGCCAGCAGAGGACAGGGGGCTAGTCAGCCCCAGCATTTT | CASRGQGASQPQHF
TRBJ1-5 | TRBV19 | once | TRBD1 | 15 | TGTGCCAGTAGTCCCCTGGACAGGGAGTTACAGCCCCAGCATTTT | CASSPLDRELQPQHF
TRBJ1-1 | TRBV30 | - | - | 12 | TGTGCCTGGGGACATGTTGTGACTGAAGCTTTCTTT | CAWGHVVTEAFF
TRBJ2-1 | TRBV6-6 | - | - | 11 | TGTGCCAGCAGGAGGGCCAATGAGCAGTTCTTC | CASRRANEQFF
TRBJ1-5 | TRBV18 | - | TRBD1 | 15 | TGTGCCAGCTCACAGACAGGGGTAGGGAATCAGCCCCAGCATTTT | CASSQTGVGNQPQHF
TRBJ1-2 | TRBV6-5 | - | TRBD1 | 13 | TGTGCCAGCAGCCGGGACAGGGGTTGGGGCTACACCTTC | CASSRDRGWGYTF
TRBJ2-7 | TRBV5-4 | - | - | 13 | TGTGCCAGCAGCCTTGGCATGGCCTACGAGCAGTACTTC | CASSLGMAYEQYF
TRBJ2-3 | TRBV7-6 | - | TRBD2 | 16 | TGTGCCAGCAGCTCTGCTAGCGGGGTTGTCACAGATACGCAGTATTTT | CASSSASGVVTDTQYF
TRBJ1-5 | TRBV6-5 | - | - | 15 | TGTGCCAGCAGTCCATTTATCCCCAGAAATCAGCCCCAGCATTTT | CASSPFIPRNQPQHF
TRBJ2-7 | TRBV5-1 | - | - | 13 | TGCGCCAGCAGCAGGACAGATATCTACGAGCAGTACTTC | CASSRTDIYEQYF
TRBJ1-6 | TRBV11-2 | - | - | 16 | TGTGCCAGCAGCCTCTACGGAGTATCGGTCGTGCGGCCCCTCCACTTT | CASSLYGVSVVRPLHF
TRBJ1-5 | TRBV18 | - | TRBD1 | 16 | TGTGCCAGCTCACCGTTGGGACAGGGAAGCAATCAGCCCCAGCATTTT | CASSPLGQGSNQPQHF
TRBJ2-5 | TRBV5-1 | - | TRBD1 | 12 | TGCGCCAGCAGCTCCCAGGGGGCGCCGGAGTACTTC | CASSSQGAPEYF
TRBJ2-3 | TRBV7-9 | - | TRBD2 | 16 | TGTGCCAGCAGCTTAGGGGTGGCGGGGGTTTCAGATACGCAGTATTTT | CASSLGVAGVSDTQYF
TRBJ2-2 | TRBV6-5 | - | TRBD1 | 16 | TGTGCCAGCAGTTACTGGGCCGGGACAGGGACCGGGGAGCTGTTTTTT | CASSYWAGTGTGELFF
TRBJ1-2 | TRBV20-1 | - | - | 11 | TGCAGTGCTAGCCCGAACTATGGCTACACCTTC | CSASPNYGYTF
TRBJ2-3 | TRBV13 | - | TRBD2 | 17 | TGTGCCAGCAGCCCGGGACTAGCGGGGAGTAGCACAGATACGCAGTATTTT | CASSPGLAGSSTDTQYF
TRBJ1-2 | TRBV5-4 | - | TRBD1 | 13 | TGTGCCAGCAGCCTTCAGGGGGGCTATGGCTACACCTTC | CASSLQGGYGYTF
TRBJ2-1 | TRBV10-3 | - | TRBD1 | 15 | TGTGCCATCAGTGAGCGGGACAGGGGATCAGGTGAGCAGTTCTTC | CAISERDRGSGEQFF
TRBJ1-2 | TRBV6-5 | - | - | 13 | TGTGCCAGCAGCTACTTTTCAGGGAATGGCTACACCTTC | CASSYFSGNGYTF
TRBJ1-2 | TRBV6-1 | - | - | 12 | TGTGCCAGCAGTGAAAGCGGGGGAGGCTACACCTTC | CASSESGGGYTF
TRBJ2-7 | TRBV27 | - | TRBD2 | 16 | TGTGCCAGCAGCCCCTTTGGGCTAGCGGGGGGTTACGAGCAGTACTTC | CASSPFGLAGGYEQYF
TRBJ2-1 | TRBV20-1 | - | TRBD2 | 14 | TGCAGTGCTAGTCAGGGACTAGCGGACAATGAGCAGTTCTTC | CSASQGLADNEQFF
TRBJ1-3 | TRBV5-1 | few | - | 16 | TGCGCCAGCAGCTTGGGCTACAGGGACGTCGAAAACACCATATATTTT | CASSLGYRDVENTIYF
TRBJ2-2 | TRBV7-9 | few | TRBD2 | 18 | TGTGCCAGCATCCTGGTACTAGCGGGGGACGTCGGCACCGGGGAGCTGTTTTTT | CASILVLAGDVGTGELFF
TRBJ2-2 | TRBV11-3 | few | - | 14 | TGTGCCAGTTCCACGAGAGGGAACACCGGGGAGCTGTTTTTT | CASSTRGNTGELFF
TRBJ2-1 | TRBV7-9 | - | - | 19 | TGTGCCAGCAGCTTAGGTTCCAGGGGTCCCGACCTACCTTACAATGAGCAGTTCTTC | CASSLGSRGPDLPYNEQFF
TRBJ1-5 | TRBV5-6 | - | - | 16 | TGTGCCAGCAGCCACTCCGGCCAGGGATGGAATCAGCCCCAGCATTTT | CASSHSGQGWNQPQHF
TRBJ1-3 | TRBV3-1/TRBV3-2 | - | - | 15 | TGTGCCAGCAGCCCGGGACACTCCTCTGGAAACACCATATATTTT | CASSPGHSSGNTIYF
TRBJ1-2 | TRBV18 | - | - | 14 | TGTGCCAGCTCACCACCGGATACAGCTATGAGCTACACCTTC | CASSPPDTAMSYTF